This T cell receptor beta chain emerged from a study of T-cell memory formation after mild COVID-19. Broader study findings: The study found balanced CD4/CD8 in clones contracting day 15 to 85 and a CD4+ lean in later expanders. Those CD4+ clones that contracted were mainly in CM and EM (CD8+ ones in EMRA).

MiXCR, applied by TCRdb to the 5' RACE reads, yields one record per CDR3 protein. The sample has approximately 260,000 distinct CDR3 sequences, about 16% seen once. Ten or more counts support this clonotype. The antigen remains unidentified. The CDR3 is 16 residues long. The germline CDR1 and CDR2 sequences are KGHSH and LQKENI. V dropped 8 bases and J dropped 2; count of bases not matched to a gene: 11. The V and J genes are TRBV18 and TRBJ2-2, with 7 nucleotides matching TRBD1. The receptor's source is a young man who had mild COVID-19 (a few samples of this study predate the infection). Cell type and time point are not known. Sequences were obtained from PBMCs or a T cell subset sorted from them (not recorded which). The CDR3 sequence: CASKSWDSQNTGELFF. The CDR3 DNA sequence: TGTGCCAGCAAAAGTTGGGACAGCCAAAACACCGGGGAGCTGTTTTTT.